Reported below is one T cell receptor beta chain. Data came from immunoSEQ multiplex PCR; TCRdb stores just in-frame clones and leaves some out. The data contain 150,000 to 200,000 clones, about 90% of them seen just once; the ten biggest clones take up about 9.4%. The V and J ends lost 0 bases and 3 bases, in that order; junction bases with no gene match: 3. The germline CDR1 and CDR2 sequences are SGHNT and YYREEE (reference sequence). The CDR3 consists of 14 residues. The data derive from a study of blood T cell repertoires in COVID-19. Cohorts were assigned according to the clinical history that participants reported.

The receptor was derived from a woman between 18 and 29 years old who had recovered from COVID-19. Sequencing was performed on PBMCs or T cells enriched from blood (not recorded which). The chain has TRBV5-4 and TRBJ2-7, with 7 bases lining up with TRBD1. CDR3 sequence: CASSLGQGDYEQYF. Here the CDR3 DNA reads TGTGCCAGCAGCTTGGGACAGGGCGACTACGAGCAGTACTTC.